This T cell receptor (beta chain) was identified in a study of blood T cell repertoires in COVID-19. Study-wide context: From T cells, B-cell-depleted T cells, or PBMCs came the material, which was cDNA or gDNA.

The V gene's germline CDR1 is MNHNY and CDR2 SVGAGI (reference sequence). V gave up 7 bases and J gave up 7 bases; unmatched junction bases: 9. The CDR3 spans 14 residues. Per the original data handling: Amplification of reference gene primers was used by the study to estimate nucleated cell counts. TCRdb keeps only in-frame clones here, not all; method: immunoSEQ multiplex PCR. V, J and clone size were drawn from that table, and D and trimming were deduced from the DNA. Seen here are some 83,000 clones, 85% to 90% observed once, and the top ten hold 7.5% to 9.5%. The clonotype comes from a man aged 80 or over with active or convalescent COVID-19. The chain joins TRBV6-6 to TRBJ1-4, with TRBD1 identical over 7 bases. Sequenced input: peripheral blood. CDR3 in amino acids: CASIEDRRSEKLFF. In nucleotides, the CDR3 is TGTGCCAGCATTGAGGACAGGCGAAGTGAAAAACTGTTTTTT.